The present entry profiles one TCR beta chain with its context. Its antigen remains unidentified. This sample stems from a study of graft-versus-host responses after intestinal transplantation. Study details: Among the recipients, transplants were multivisceral, liver-intestinal, or isolated intestinal.

Assay: immunoSEQ multiplex PCR; the TCRdb copy retains only in-frame clones and omits some. The sample consists of some 40,000 clones, around 90% of them appearing once. CDR3 length equals 16 residues. Trimming at V came to 0 bases and at J to 7 bases, leaving 9 bases not matched to a gene. Germline V gives CDR1 SGDLS, CDR2 YYNGEE. Lamina propria and intraepithelial lymphocytes were released by processing graft tissue. Broader study findings: Some GvH clones appeared in ileal mucosa or blood before recipient bone marrow.

This TCR derives from a human patient who received an intestinal transplant, so some T cells may come from the graft donor. Sequenced here: ileum tissue, sampled roughly 200 days after intestinal transplant. The V call is TRBV9, the J call TRBJ2-1, with TRBD1 identical over 8 bases. CDR3 sequence: CASSVVAGQGMNEQFF. In nucleotides, the CDR3 is TGTGCCAGCAGCGTAGTGGCAGGACAGGGAATGAATGAGCAGTTCTTC.